This entry lists 21 T cell receptor beta chains sequenced from one sample in a study of T cell repertoires in cytomegalovirus infection. TCRdb used MiXCR to reprocess the reads, holding one entry per CDR3 protein. In the table there are about 300,000 distinct CDR3 sequences, about 9.1% of which are singletons. The specimen sequenced was PBMCs. Every receptor here comes from a human donor in good health (CMV status not recorded). Some clones in this sample may be carry-over from other donors' samples.

This clonotype has at least ten counts. The rearrangement links TRBV6-2 or TRBV6-3 to TRBJ2-5, with D unresolved. Germline assignment: CDR1 MNHEY and CDR2 SVGEGT. The CDR3 sequence is 14 residues long. The V gene lost 6 bases and the J gene lost 2 bases, with 13 bases spanning the gap. The DNA for the CDR3 is TGTGCCAGCAGCCCTAGGCGAGAGCAAGAGACCCAGTACTTC. It specifies CASSPRREQETQYF.

The V gene is TRBV28, the J gene TRBJ1-2, with unresolved D. V lost 5 bases and J lost 4, with 17 bases in between. This CDR3 is built from 15 residues. Germline loops: CDR1 MDHEN, CDR2 SYDVKM. The CDR3 nucleotides read TGTGCCAGCAGTCCACTTTCACGGGCGTTCTATGGCTACACCTTC. Translated, it gives CASSPLSRAFYGYTF.

Many counts were recorded for this clonotype. V and J are TRBV20-1 and TRBJ1-6; D call uncertain. Germline CDR1 is DFQATT and CDR2 is SNEGSKA (reference sequence). The CDR3 contains 14 residues. V shed 6 bases and J shed 0 bases, with 9 bases lying between them. The CDR3 coding sequence is TGCAGTGCCCCTGTGGGCTCCTATAATTCACCCCTCCACTTT. Its translation is CSAPVGSYNSPLHF.

This clonotype was recorded at least ten times. J is TRBJ1-2 and V is TRBV6-5; D possibly corresponds to TRBD1 (5 bases). Deletions cut 2 bases from V and 8 bases from J, with 6 bases between. CDR3 length equals 11 residues. CDR1 and CDR2 (germline): MNHEY, SVGAGI. CDR3 DNA: TGTGCCAGCAGTTACGGGGGAGGCTACACCTTC. It encodes CASSYGGGYTF.

This clonotype was recorded at least ten times. The CDR3 DNA is TGTGCCAGCACCTACGACAGGTACAATGAGCAGTTCTTC. This translates into CASTYDRYNEQFF. The chain combines TRBV6-6 with TRBJ2-1; tentatively, D is TRBD1 (6 bases). Trimming stripped 7 bases from V and 4 bases from J, with 11 bases between. This CDR3 spans 13 amino acids. Germline V gene sequence: CDR1 MNHNY, CDR2 SVGAGI (reference sequence).

At least ten counts were recorded for this clonotype. V and J are TRBV6-6 and TRBJ2-2; unclear D gene. The CDR3 runs 15 residues. The V end was cut by 3 bases, the J end by 4 bases, with 12 bases between. The germline CDR1 and CDR2 sequences are MNHNY and SVGAGI (reference sequence). The CDR3 DNA sequence: TGTGCCAGCAGTTATAAGGCCGGTGGCACCGGGGAGCTGTTTTTT. Translation gives CASSYKAGGTGELFF.

This clonotype occurred many times. CDR3 sequence: CASSLPSTSGIHEQYV. The CDR3 nucleotides read TGTGCCAGCAGCTTACCATCGACTAGCGGGATCCACGAGCAGTACGTC. The J gene is TRBJ2-7, the V gene TRBV11-1; TRBD2 matches at 11 bases. Germline CDR1 and CDR2: SGHAT and FQDESV (reference sequence). The CDR3 is 16 amino acids. Trimming at V came to 2 bases and at J to 5 bases, leaving 8 bases not matched to a gene.

This clonotype was detected many times. V and J are TRBV6-5 and TRBJ2-2; D gene unclear. Trimming shortened V by 8 bases and J by 3 bases, and 7 bases separated the two germline ends. The CDR3 spans 12 residues. Germline lookup yields CDR1 MNHEY and CDR2 SVGAGI. CDR3 loop: CASQKDTGELFF. The CDR3, as DNA: TGTGCCAGCCAGAAGGACACCGGGGAGCTGTTTTTT.

The chain couples TRBV20-1 to TRBJ1-1; D is perhaps TRBD1 (6 bases). The CDR3 has 14 residues. The V end lost 1 base, the J end lost 5 bases, and 14 bases lay between the germline ends. Germline loops: CDR1 DFQATT, CDR2 SNEGSKA (reference sequence). The CDR3 nucleotides are TGCAGTGCTAGAGGGGGGGGGCCTAGAACTGAAGCTTTCTTT. This encodes CSARGGGPRTEAFF.

This clonotype was observed a few times. The V and J genes are TRBV6-2 or TRBV6-3 and TRBJ2-3, with unresolved D. The CDR3 sequence is 11 residues long. V was cut by 7 bases and J by 5 bases, with 7 bases left in between. Germline loops: CDR1 MNHEY, CDR2 SVGEGT. The CDR3 reads CASTSLDTQYF. The CDR3 DNA reads TGTGCCAGCACCAGCCTAGATACGCAGTATTTT.

In its sample, this clonotype was seen many times. V usage is TRBV2 and J usage is TRBJ2-1, with TRBD2 matching 9 bases. Unmatched junction bases numbered 8, after V lost 7 bases and J lost 7 bases. Germline CDR1 reads SNHLY; CDR2 reads FYNNEI. CDR3 size: 14 residues. The CDR3 loop is CASIRLAGSNEQFF. CDR3 nucleotides: TGTGCCAGCATAAGGCTAGCGGGGTCTAATGAGCAGTTCTTC. Filled out from reference TRBV2 and TRBJ2-1, the complete variable domain reads EPEVTQTPSHQVTQMGQEVILRCVPISNHLYFYWYRQILGQKVEFLVSFYNNEISEKSEIFDDQFSVERPDGSNFTLKIRSTKLEDSAMYFCASIRLAGSNEQFFGPGTRLTVL.

The sample holds a few counts of this clonotype. The chain has TRBV2 and TRBJ1-4; possibly TRBD1 for D (6 bases). Germline-derived CDR1 and CDR2 are SNHLY and FYNNEI. V was trimmed by 6 bases and J by 0 bases, leaving 11 bases between them. The CDR3 covers 15 residues. DNA for the CDR3: TGTGCCAGCAGCCGGACAGACTCAACTAATGAAAAACTGTTTTTT. Translating it yields CASSRTDSTNEKLFF. The variable domain in full, completed from reference TRBV2 and TRBJ1-4, reads EPEVTQTPSHQVTQMGQEVILRCVPISNHLYFYWYRQILGQKVEFLVSFYNNEISEKSEIFDDQFSVERPDGSNFTLKIRSTKLEDSAMYFCASSRTDSTNEKLFFGSGTQLSVL.

The genes are TRBV27 and TRBJ2-2; D might be TRBD1 or TRBD2, each matching 5 bases. Trimming left V 2 bases short and J 3 bases short, with 13 bases between. The CDR3 sequence is 16 residues long. Germline V gives CDR1 MNHEY, CDR2 SMNVEV (reference sequence). The CDR3: CASSLEEVGDTGELFF. CDR3 DNA sequence: TGTGCCAGCAGTTTAGAGGAGGTGGGGGACACCGGGGAGCTGTTTTTT.

The chain recombines TRBV27 with TRBJ2-7; TRBD1 matches 9 bases. The CDR3 covers 15 residues. The trim removed 3 bases at V and 5 bases at J, leaving 8 bases unmatched. Germline CDR1 and CDR2: MNHEY and SMNVEV (reference sequence). CDR3 region: CASSFWVGTGNEQYF. The CDR3 coding sequence is TGTGCCAGCAGTTTTTGGGTCGGGACAGGGAACGAGCAGTACTTC.

This chain connects TRBV10-3 to TRBJ2-6, with D possibly being TRBD1 (5 bases). V lost 1 base, J lost 1 base, and 17 bases lay in between. The CDR3 spans 19 residues. Per germline, CDR1 ENHRY and CDR2 SYGVKD. The CDR3 DNA is TGTGCCATCAGTGAGTTCTGGCAGGGTCCACATTCTGGGGCCAACGTCCTGACTTTC. Residues: CAISEFWQGPHSGANVLTF.

The V call is TRBV2, the J call TRBJ2-7, with D possibly matching TRBD2 (7 bases). This CDR3 region has 14 residues. The V gene lost 2 bases and the J gene lost 5 bases, with 13 bases spanning the gap. Germline V gene data show CDR1 as SNHLY and CDR2 as FYNNEI. The CDR3 coding sequence is TGTGCCAGCAGTGAATCCAGGGGAGGGAACGAGCAGTACGTC. Its translation is CASSESRGGNEQYV.

This clonotype was counted at least ten times. V gene TRBV7-2 combines with J gene TRBJ2-3; 8 nucleotides align to TRBD2. The CDR3 is 16 amino acids. Per the germline V gene, CDR1 is SGHTA and CDR2 is FQGNSA. V was clipped by 5 bases and J by 8 bases; unmatched bases: 15. The CDR3 sequence: CASSPSPRGVRGTQYF. The CDR3 region has the DNA TGTGCCAGCAGCCCTAGCCCGCGGGGGGTACGGGGTACGCAGTATTTT.

This clonotype was seen at least ten times. This rearrangement joins TRBV6-2 or TRBV6-3 to TRBJ2-2, with a tentative D call TRBD2 (5 bases). The CDR3 has 15 amino acids. Germline CDR1 MNHEY, CDR2 SVGEGT. V was cut by 6 bases and J by 2 bases, with 13 bases left in between. The CDR3 spells CASRPTGVNTGELFF. The DNA for the CDR3 is TGTGCCAGCAGGCCCACCGGGGTAAACACCGGGGAGCTGTTTTTT.

This clonotype was detected a few times. The genes are TRBV28 and TRBJ2-3, with D tentatively TRBD1 or TRBD2 (5 bases each). V was cut by 7 bases and J by 6 bases, with 11 bases left in between. This CDR3 is 12 amino acids long. CDR1 is MDHEN and CDR2 is SYDVKM in the germline V gene. CDR3 bases: TGTGCCAGCAACAATTGGGGGGATACGCAGTATTTT. Translating gives CASNNWGDTQYF.

This chain links TRBV29-1 with TRBJ2-3; maybe TRBD1 (5 bases). In germline, CDR1 is SQVTM, CDR2 ANQGSEA. The CDR3 is 15 residues long. The V end was cut by 0 bases, the J end by 4 bases, with 14 bases between. The CDR3: CSVEDWGRAPDTQYF. The CDR3 nucleotides are TGCAGCGTTGAAGATTGGGGCAGGGCCCCAGATACGCAGTATTTT.

The chain uses TRBV12-3 or TRBV12-4 and TRBJ2-3; perhaps TRBD2 as D (6 bases). This CDR3 has 16 amino acids. Trimming removed 3 bases at V and 0 bases at J, with 13 bases between. CDR3 sequence (DNA): TGTGCCAGCAGTTTTTTTAGGAGGGCCAGCACAGATACGCAGTATTTT. The encoded protein is CASSFFRRASTDTQYF.